Below, 21 T cell receptor beta chains from the same sample are listed, as sequenced in a study of T cell responses to AZD1222 COVID-19 vaccine (dated by TCRdb to 2020 to 2022). The library was obtained by the immunoSEQ multiplex PCR assay. The table comes from immuneACCESS by way of TCRdb, which keeps in-frame sequences with V and J called. Part of the clones is missing from these tables; in studies checked, under half for an unresolved V gene and the rest for unknown reasons. The sample profile shows approximately 160,000 clones; under 95% of them were found once. The ten largest clonotypes hold around 4.4% of the sample. The sample's time point label is to be understood as: baseline before first vaccination. This material consisted of peripheral blood, taken on day 0 of AZD1222 vaccination. These receptors all come from an adult in good health.

This rearrangement joins TRBV29-1 to TRBJ2-3, with unresolved D. The CDR3 sequence is 11 residues long. V was pared by 2 bases and J by 3 bases, with 3 bases between. Germline V lookup: CDR1 SQVTM, CDR2 ANQGSEA. CDR3 sequence reads: CSVELTDTQYF. CDR3 nucleotide sequence: TGCAGCGTTGAACTTACAGATACGCAGTATTTT.

The CDR3 DNA reads as TGTGCCAGTAGTACGGGGATACTTAATGAAAAACTGTTTTTT. Encoded protein: CASSTGILNEKLFF. The rearrangement uses TRBV19 and TRBJ1-4; no clear D gene. Trimming shortened V by 4 bases and J by 4 bases, and 10 bases separated the two germline ends. The CDR3 consists of 14 residues. CDR1 is LNHDA, CDR2 SQIVND, per germline (reference sequence).

This clone has a handful of counts. V is TRBV5-4 and J is TRBJ2-7; weak D call: TRBD1 (5 bases). The CDR3 extends over 14 amino acids. V lost 3 bases, J lost 0 bases, and 10 bases lay in between. CDR1 SGHNT and CDR2 YYREEE come from the germline V gene (reference sequence). The CDR3 reads CASSWNRFSYEQYF. As DNA, the CDR3 is TGTGCCAGCAGCTGGAACAGGTTCTCCTACGAGCAGTACTTC.

The rearrangement joins TRBV28 to TRBJ2-7; D possibly corresponds to TRBD2 (6 bases). Trimming shortened V by 4 bases and J by 2 bases, and 18 bases separated the two germline ends. This CDR3 contains 16 residues. Germline-derived CDR1 and CDR2 are MDHEN and SYDVKM. The CDR3 is CASSSSAGKSTYEQYF. The CDR3 DNA reads TGTGCCAGCAGTTCCTCCGCGGGGAAATCCACCTACGAGCAGTACTTC.

V gene TRBV5-1 combines with J gene TRBJ2-6; possible D gene TRBD1, 6 bases. CDR1 is SGHRS and CDR2 is YFSETQ in the germline V gene. The CDR3 is 18 amino acids. Trimming left V 2 bases short and J 0 bases short, with 15 bases between. CDR3: CASSLFTGPLSGANVLTF. In DNA form, the CDR3 reads TGCGCCAGCAGCTTATTCACAGGGCCTCTCTCTGGGGCCAACGTCCTGACTTTC.

The V gene is TRBV5-5, the J gene TRBJ2-5; D unclear. Trimming left V 0 bases short and J 5 bases short, with 8 bases between. The germline V gene encodes CDR1 SGHKS and CDR2 YYEKEE (reference sequence). This CDR3 region has 13 residues. The CDR3 is CASSLGALETQYF. In DNA, the CDR3 is TGTGCCAGCAGCTTGGGGGCGCTGGAGACCCAGTACTTC.

The chain uses TRBV6-5 and TRBJ1-5; no firm D call. Trimming stripped 6 bases from V and 15 bases from J, with 18 bases between. The CDR3 runs 12 residues. Germline V lookup: CDR1 MNHEY, CDR2 SVGAGI. The CDR3 coding sequence is TGTGCCAGCAGCTCCCGGACGGCGAACGCGCATTTT. Protein sequence: CASSSRTANAHF.

This clone was found once. The gene calls are TRBV7-9 and TRBJ2-3, with D possibly TRBD2 on 5 matching bases. The CDR3 has 17 amino acids. The V end lost 5 bases, the J end lost 4 bases, and 22 bases lay between the germline ends. Per the germline V gene, CDR1 is SEHNR and CDR2 is FQNEAQ (reference sequence). CDR3 sequence (DNA): TGTGCCAGCAGCCCCGGACTCTCCAACCCCCTCTCAGATACGCAGTATTTT. It translates to CASSPGLSNPLSDTQYF.

This clone was observed once. The CDR3 DNA follows: TGTGCCAACACTCCGTATACCGGGACAGGGAGGAATGAGCAGTTCTTC. It translates to CANTPYTGTGRNEQFF. The V call is TRBV2, the J call TRBJ2-1; TRBD1 matches at 9 bases. J gave up 7 bases and V 10 bases, and 17 bases lay outside the gene matches. CDR3 length: 16 residues. Germline V gene lookup returns CDR1 SNHLY and CDR2 FYNNEI.

The rearrangement joins TRBV5-1 to TRBJ2-7, with 9 bases lining up with TRBD1. CDR1 SGHRS and CDR2 YFSETQ come from the germline V gene. CDR3 length equals 15 residues. The J segment lost 0 bases and the V segment lost 2 bases, leaving 3 bases of the junction unmatched. CDR3 coding DNA: TGCGCCAGCAGCTTCCACAGGGGGCCCTCCTACGAGCAGTACTTC. Translation: CASSFHRGPSYEQYF.

The chain uses TRBV15 and TRBJ2-1; TRBD1 matches at 7 bases. This CDR3 spans 16 amino acids. CDR1 is LNHNV and CDR2 is YYDKDF in the germline V gene (reference sequence). Trimming removed 1 base from V and 4 bases from J; junction bases left unmatched: 7. The CDR3 DNA reads as TGTGCCACCAGCAGAGCAGGGGGTCAAACTTACAATGAGCAGTTCTTC. It yields the protein CATSRAGGQTYNEQFF.

The chain employs TRBV5-4 and TRBJ1-6, with D perhaps TRBD1 (5 bases). The CDR3 spans 14 residues. In germline, CDR1 is SGHNT, CDR2 YYREEE (reference sequence). V gave up 4 bases and J gave up 9 bases, with 14 bases separating them. The CDR3 DNA is TGTGCCAGCAGCCCAGGTCAGGGTAGTTCACCCCTCCACTTT. Residues: CASSPGQGSSPLHF.

The chain employs TRBV11-1 and TRBJ2-5, with D possibly being TRBD1 (5 bases). The CDR3 runs 14 residues. Trimming cost V 1 base and J 5 bases, with 11 bases left between them. The germline V gene encodes CDR1 SGHAT and CDR2 FQDESV (reference sequence). CDR3 in amino acids: CASSLGQGSETQYF. CDR3 nucleotide sequence: TGTGCCAGCAGCTTAGGCCAGGGTTCGGAGACCCAGTACTTC.

V is TRBV5-4 and J is TRBJ2-2, with 11 bases that match TRBD1. The CDR3 is 16 residues long. The V and J ends lost 4 bases and 5 bases, in that order; junction bases with no gene match: 7. The germline V gene encodes CDR1 SGHNT and CDR2 YYREEE (reference sequence). The CDR3 nucleotides are TGTGCCAGCAGCCCAGGACAGGGGGCAGCTACCGGGGAGCTGTTTTTT. Its translation is CASSPGQGAATGELFF.

The genes are TRBV5-4 and TRBJ2-7, with 8 bases lining up with TRBD2. J was trimmed by 3 bases and V by 2 bases; bases with no gene match: 4. Per germline, CDR1 SGHNT and CDR2 YYREEE (reference sequence). The CDR3 sequence is 14 residues long. CDR3 bases: TGTGCCAGCAGCTTCTCCGCGGGAGGCTACGAGCAGTACTTC. It specifies CASSFSAGGYEQYF.

V and J are TRBV4-2 and TRBJ2-2; D is ambiguous. V was clipped by 3 bases and J by 2 bases, with 7 bases between them. The CDR3 sequence is 14 residues long. Germline lookup yields CDR1 LGHNA and CDR2 YNFKEQ. CDR3 residues: CASSHEKNTGELFF. The CDR3 bases are TGTGCCAGCAGCCACGAAAAAAACACCGGGGAGCTGTTTTTT.

The rearrangement uses TRBV3-1 (or the pseudogene TRBV3-2) and TRBJ1-1; D ambiguous. CDR3 length: 14 amino acids. The V end lost 1 base, the J end lost 10 bases, and 16 bases lay between the germline ends. CDR1 LGHDT and CDR2 YNNKEL come from the germline V gene (reference sequence). The CDR3: CASSQGPLIRGAFF. The DNA for the CDR3 is TGTGCCAGCAGCCAAGGGCCCCTTATTCGCGGAGCTTTCTTT.

V gene TRBV11-3 combines with J gene TRBJ2-3, with 8 bases matching TRBD2. J gave up 5 bases and V 5 bases, and 12 bases lay outside the gene matches. The CDR3 has 16 amino acids. Per germline, CDR1 SGHNT and CDR2 YENEEA. The CDR3 sequence: CASSPAERETGDTQYF. DNA for the CDR3: TGTGCCAGCAGCCCCGCGGAGCGGGAGACGGGAGATACGCAGTATTTT.

The chain has TRBV7-2 and TRBJ2-7; D is perhaps TRBD2 (6 bases). The CDR3 is made up of 14 amino acids. Trimming shortened V by 1 base and J by 2 bases, and 9 bases separated the two germline ends. Germline values: CDR1 SGHTA, CDR2 FQGNSA. CDR3 region: CASSLGRGTYEQYF. The CDR3 DNA follows: TGTGCCAGCAGCTTAGGGCGGGGAACCTACGAGCAGTACTTC.

Written as DNA, the CDR3 is TGTGCCAGCAGCTTTCCCTTAGAGAACACTGAAGCTTTCTTT. Protein sequence: CASSFPLENTEAFF. V is TRBV5-4 and J is TRBJ1-1; D is uncertain. The CDR3 extends over 14 amino acids. V was pared by 2 bases and J by 1 base, with 9 bases between. Germline V gene sequence: CDR1 SGHNT, CDR2 YYREEE (reference sequence).

The V and J genes are TRBV5-1 and TRBJ1-6; D remains unclear. CDR1 is SGHRS and CDR2 is YFSETQ in the germline V gene. This CDR3 has 13 residues. Trimming took off 4 bases at V and 9 bases at J, with 11 bases between the two ends. Written as DNA, the CDR3 is TGCGCCAGCAGCCCCCTGGCAGGTTCACCCCTCCACTTT. Translation gives CASSPLAGSPLHF.